Listed below are T cell receptor beta chains from one sample, sequenced in a study of cytomegalovirus exposure and HLA in healthy donors. Sequencing was performed with immunoSEQ multiplex PCR; in TCRdb, only in-frame clones are kept and a portion is missing. The sample holds fewer than 200,000 clones, roughly 75% seen once. The sequencing input was PBMCs. The receptors were sampled from a man between 18 and 29 years old in good health and CMV-seronegative. The CDR3 runs from the conserved cysteine through the conserved F or W.

TRBV28	TRBJ2-4	CASSPLSGGVAKNIQYF
TRBV6-1	TRBJ2-3	CASSDGVGRPTDTQYF
TRBV7-2	TRBJ2-6	CASNPGQVGLGANVLTF
TRBV7-2	TRBJ2-7	CASSWQRENYEQYF
TRBV6-1	TRBJ1-1	CASNPGQARTEAFF
TRBV7-2	TRBJ2-7	CASSRPGRADRQYF
TRBV27	TRBJ1-3	CASSQMGGGNTIYF
TRBV6-1	TRBJ1-4	CASSGRKLFF
TRBV28	TRBJ2-2	CASSLFRGQGANTGELFF
TRBV6-5	TRBJ2-5	CASSYQGGETQYF
TRBV2	TRBJ1-6	CASSRGGISPLHF
TRBV13	TRBJ2-3	CASRRGLAGNTQYF
TRBV7-9	TRBJ1-4	CASSLRTVLREKLFF
TRBV6-4	TRBJ2-3	CASSEVADTDTQYF
TRBV18	TRBJ1-1	CASSPGRGSFNTEAFF
TRBV7-2	TRBJ2-2	CASTSPPRGAGELFF
TRBV7-8	NA	CASSLGGSGYEQYF
TRBV13	TRBJ2-1	CASSPGLAGYNEQFF
TRBV5-1	TRBJ2-7	CASSLVPRKRREQYF
TRBV27	TRBJ2-1	CASSSTSSAYNEQFF
TRBV28	TRBJ2-7	CASAQGPGTGSYEQYF
TRBV28	TRBJ2-3	CASSPRGAGPRGDTQYF
TRBV10-2	TRBJ2-7	CASSGGRQYEQYF
TRBV14	TRBJ2-7	CASSHIPGDVEQYF
TRBV4-1	TRBJ2-2	CASSQPGGPLTGELFF
TRBV7-9	TRBJ2-7	CSSSSSGILTYEQYF
TRBV27	TRBJ2-1	CASSLAGGYNEQFF
TRBV7-9	TRBJ2-2	CASSPRTLSNTGELFF
TRBV28	TRBJ2-5	CASSPSGTSETQYF
TRBV2	TRBJ2-2	CASSEWEANTGELFF
TRBV7-9	TRBJ1-2	CSSSSGGLSNYGYTF
TRBV5-1	TRBJ2-2	CASSPAQRSNTGELFF
TRBV2	TRBJ2-1	CASSEGELAGVRNEQFF
TRBV28	TRBJ2-7	CASSRLGGNEQYF
TRBV4-3	TRBJ2-7	CASSQDFGSAGEQYF
TRBV6-5	TRBJ1-1	CASSRDSTEAFF
TRBV19	TRBJ1-1	CASSSLPGRGMNTEAFF
TRBV29-1	TRBJ1-3	CSVVSRADLFSSGNTIYF
TRBV9	TRBJ2-2	CASSPTRGSELRGELFF
TRBV2	TRBJ2-4	CASSEGMVGTSGRVQYF
TRBV4-1	TRBJ2-7	CASSLREGTYEQYF
TRBV27	TRBJ2-7	CAISKGQGGPGYEQYF
TRBV2	TRBJ2-2	CASRRSSGTAGELFF
TRBV18	TRBJ1-6	CASSPGGGYSPLHF
TRBV20-1	TRBJ2-7	CSAAQGDEQYF
TRBV29-1	TRBJ2-3	CSVGASGSTDTQYF
TRBV5-6	TRBJ2-3	CASSPWGRGSTDTQYF
TRBV18	TRBJ1-4	CASSPGGQGEKLFF
TRBV7-6	TRBJ2-2	CASSLSVRGREELFF
TRBV5-1	TRBJ2-7	CASSLATSGRGPYEQYF
TRBV6-5	TRBJ2-7	CASRLLASSYEQYF